The present T cell receptor (beta chain) was sequenced within a study of B cell selection in AIRE deficiency. Conventional CD4 T cells were sorted as CD4+CD127+ cells. The data were produced by immunoSEQ multiplex PCR, yet TCRdb's version contains in-frame clones alone and is incomplete. The data show tens of thousands of clones, around 97% seen once. The V segment lost 2 bases and the J segment 9 bases; nucleotides outside the gene matches: 10. CDR3 size: 16 residues. The V gene's germline CDR1 is KGHSH and CDR2 LQKENI. The rearrangement links TRBV18 to TRBJ2-6; 7 nucleotides line up with TRBD1. Sequenced sample: conventional CD4+ T cells sorted from PBMCs. This receptor was obtained from a human donor with AIRE deficiency. The CDR3 bases are TGTGCCAGCTCACCAATACAGGGGTTAAGGATCAACGTCCTGACTTTC. It is translated as CASSPIQGLRINVLTF.